This T cell receptor (beta chain) was sequenced for a study of T-cell memory formation after mild COVID-19. MiXCR, applied by TCRdb to the 5' RACE reads, yields one record per CDR3 protein. The table has around 250,000 distinct CDR3 sequences, roughly 10% seen once. CDR1 is LNHNV and CDR2 is YYDKDF in the germline V gene (reference sequence). The CDR3 contains 14 residues. Trimming cost V 1 base and J 1 base, with 7 bases left between them. Findings and limits, study-wide: Mostly located in CM and EM were contracting CD4+ clones, with contracting CD8+ clones located in EMRA. Clones that contracted from day 15 to 85 were balanced CD4/CD8, while later expanders leaned CD4+.

This clonotype was seen many times. Its target is not known. The gene calls are TRBV15 and TRBJ1-1; no reliable D call. The sample was PBMCs or a T cell subset sorted from them (not recorded which). The sequence came from a man younger than 35 who had mild COVID-19 (a few samples of this study predate the infection). Cell type and time point are not known. The CDR3 region is CATSRARANTEAFF. CDR3 DNA: TGTGCCACCAGCAGAGCACGGGCGAACACTGAAGCTTTCTTT. Filled out from reference TRBV15 and TRBJ1-1, the complete variable domain reads DAMVIQNPRYQVTQFGKPVTLSCSQTLNHNVMYWYQQKSSQAPKLLFHYYDKDFNNEADTPDNFQSRRPNTSFCFLDIRSPGLGDTAMYLCATSRARANTEAFFGQGTRLTVV.